Listed below are T cell receptor beta chains from one sample, sequenced in a study of CD8 T cells in ankylosing spondylitis. One entry per CDR3 protein, called by TCRdb with MiXCR from the 5' RACE reads. The sample consists of about 800,000 distinct CDR3 sequences, 10% to 15% of them appearing once. Sequencing input: blood, either unsorted or a sorted T cell fraction (not recorded which). The receptors here all came from a male donor with ankylosing spondylitis. Each CDR3 is given with its conserved first and last residue. The order of the fields is clone size, V gene, D gene, J gene, CDR3 DNA, CDR3 protein. A D gene is named only where the DNA matches it firmly. Some rows mark clone size as missing; the rest say once, few, many or name a class of expanded clone.

size: few
V: TRBV29-1
D: NA
J: TRBJ1-1
DNA: TGCAGCGTTGAAGGTGAACGGGCCAGGGGGAACACTGAAGCTTTCTTT
CDR3: CSVEGERARGNTEAFF

size: NA
V: TRBV3-1
D: TRBD2
J: TRBJ2-3
DNA: TGTGCCAGCAGCCAAGATTTGCAAGCGGGGGCTACAGATACGCAGTATTTT
CDR3: CASSQDLQAGATDTQYF

size: NA
V: TRBV6-8
D: NA
J: TRBJ2-7
DNA: TGTGCCAGCAGCACCGGGACATTTTGCTACGAGCAGTACTTC
CDR3: CASSTGTFCYEQYF

size: NA
V: TRBV12-5
D: TRBD2
J: TRBJ2-2
DNA: TGTGCTAGTGCCGATCCACTAGCGGGAGAGACCGGGGAGCTGTTTTTT
CDR3: CASADPLAGETGELFF

size: NA
V: TRBV5-8
D: NA
J: TRBJ1-1
DNA: TGTGCCAGCAGCTTCGGGGATAGAAGGACTGAAGCTTTCTTT
CDR3: CASSFGDRRTEAFF

size: few
V: TRBV4-1
D: NA
J: TRBJ2-5
DNA: TGCGCCAGCAGCCAAGGTTTTGCAAGCCAGGGTTACCCCCAGTACTTC
CDR3: CASSQGFASQGYPQYF

size: NA
V: TRBV7-2
D: NA
J: TRBJ1-2
DNA: TGTGCCAGCTCGACGTCGTTTAACTATGGCTACACCTTC
CDR3: CASSTSFNYGYTF

size: NA
V: TRBV5-8
D: NA
J: TRBJ1-5
DNA: TGTGCCAGCAGCTTTCTGGGGAACGAGCCCCAGCATTTT
CDR3: CASSFLGNEPQHF

size: NA
V: TRBV7-2
D: NA
J: TRBJ1-5
DNA: TGTGCCAGCAGCCAGAACATGGGGAATCAGCCCCAGCATTTT
CDR3: CASSQNMGNQPQHF

size: many
V: TRBV5-1
D: TRBD1
J: TRBJ2-5
DNA: TGCGCCAGCAGCTGGGACAGCCAAGAGACCCAGTACTTC
CDR3: CASSWDSQETQYF

size: few
V: TRBV10-3
D: TRBD1
J: TRBJ2-5
DNA: TGTGCCATCAGGCGGACAGGGCAGTCTCCGGAGACCCAGTACTTC
CDR3: CAIRRTGQSPETQYF

size: few
V: TRBV15
D: NA
J: TRBJ1-1
DNA: TGTGCCACAGGGGTCGATTTGAACACTGAAGCTTTCTTT
CDR3: CATGVDLNTEAFF

size: few
V: TRBV3-1
D: NA
J: TRBJ1-1
DNA: TGTGCCAGCAGCCAAGTAACCGGGGCTGAAGCTTTCTTT
CDR3: CASSQVTGAEAFF

size: few
V: TRBV5-4
D: TRBD2
J: TRBJ2-1
DNA: TGTGCCAGCACCTTTGGGGGGGACAATGAGCAGTTCTTC
CDR3: CASTFGGDNEQFF

size: few
V: TRBV12-3/TRBV12-4
D: TRBD1
J: TRBJ1-6
DNA: TGTGCCAGCAGCGAAACAGGGGGCTACTCACCCCTCCACTTT
CDR3: CASSETGGYSPLHF

size: few
V: TRBV5-1
D: NA
J: TRBJ2-3
DNA: TGCGCCAGCAGCTTAGACTCCTTCCCCCGCGATACGCAGTATTTT
CDR3: CASSLDSFPRDTQYF

size: NA
V: TRBV6-6
D: NA
J: TRBJ2-3
DNA: TGTGCCAGCAAAATGGCAGATACGCAGTATTTT
CDR3: CASKMADTQYF

size: few
V: TRBV5-1
D: TRBD2
J: TRBJ2-7
DNA: TGCGCCAGCAGCTTGGACGGTAGCGGGGGTCCTAGGGAGCAGTACTTC
CDR3: CASSLDGSGGPREQYF

size: many
V: TRBV6-1
D: NA
J: TRBJ1-2
DNA: TGTGCCAGCAGCCCCGGGTGGGGTCGGGACTATGGCTACACCTTC
CDR3: CASSPGWGRDYGYTF

size: few
V: TRBV24-1
D: TRBD2
J: TRBJ2-7
DNA: TGTGCCACCAGTAGCCGGGAGGGCCTGTACGAGCAGTACTTC
CDR3: CATSSREGLYEQYF

size: NA
V: TRBV7-2
D: NA
J: TRBJ1-2
DNA: TGTGCCAGCAGCTTAGGACAGGCCGCCTACTATGGCTACACCTTC
CDR3: CASSLGQAAYYGYTF

size: few
V: TRBV20-1
D: NA
J: TRBJ1-6
DNA: TGCAGTGCTAGATTCGGGGAGGAGTCACCCCTCCACTTT
CDR3: CSARFGEESPLHF

size: NA
V: TRBV9
D: NA
J: TRBJ2-1
DNA: TGTGCCAGCAATACGGGAGATCTCTACAATGAGCAGTTCTTC
CDR3: CASNTGDLYNEQFF

size: many
V: TRBV6-1
D: NA
J: TRBJ2-7
DNA: TGTGCCAGCAGGAACACTCCAGGTGTCTACGAGCAGTACTTC
CDR3: CASRNTPGVYEQYF

size: NA
V: TRBV12-3/TRBV12-4
D: TRBD1
J: TRBJ2-1
DNA: TGTGCCAGCAGTTTACGGGACAGCTACTACAATGAGCAGTTCTTC
CDR3: CASSLRDSYYNEQFF

size: few
V: TRBV20-1
D: NA
J: TRBJ2-1
DNA: TGCAGTGCTTGGTCCGGCGTGAGGTATGAGCAGTTCTTC
CDR3: CSAWSGVRYEQFF

size: few
V: TRBV7-2
D: TRBD1
J: TRBJ2-7
DNA: TGTGCCAGCAGCGCAACGGACAGGAACTACGAGCAGTACTTC
CDR3: CASSATDRNYEQYF

size: many
V: TRBV21-1
D: NA
J: TRBJ2-1
DNA: TGTGCCAGCAGCAAGCCTGACGACCTAGCGGAAGGGTGCAATGAGCAGTTCTTC
CDR3: CASSKPDDLAEGCNEQFF

size: few
V: TRBV20-1
D: TRBD2
J: TRBJ2-5
DNA: TGCAGTGCTAAAACTCCCGGGACTAGACAAGAGACCCAGTACTTC
CDR3: CSAKTPGTRQETQYF

size: NA
V: TRBV4-3
D: NA
J: TRBJ2-5
DNA: TGCGCCAGCAGCCAAGAAGGTCGGGGAGGGGGTATAGAGACCCAGTACTTC
CDR3: CASSQEGRGGGIETQYF

size: NA
V: TRBV20-1
D: NA
J: TRBJ2-1
DNA: TGCAGTGCTAGAAGGGACCTAACCTACAATGAGCAGTTCTTC
CDR3: CSARRDLTYNEQFF

size: many
V: TRBV29-1
D: NA
J: TRBJ1-1
DNA: TGCAGCGTTGGCGGACGGTCCATGAACACTGAAGCTTTCTTT
CDR3: CSVGGRSMNTEAFF

size: NA
V: TRBV7-9
D: NA
J: TRBJ1-4
DNA: TGTGCCAGCAGCCGGGTGGATGAAAAACTGTTTTTT
CDR3: CASSRVDEKLFF

size: NA
V: TRBV6-5
D: TRBD2
J: TRBJ2-7
DNA: TGTGCCAGCAGTTACCTGGGGGGGACGTACGAGCAGTACTTC
CDR3: CASSYLGGTYEQYF

size: few
V: TRBV5-1
D: TRBD1
J: TRBJ1-2
DNA: TGCGCCAGCAGCCTCGGGACAGGGACCTTTGACACCTTC
CDR3: CASSLGTGTFDTF

size: NA
V: TRBV15
D: NA
J: TRBJ1-1
DNA: TGTGCCACCAGCAAAGGGGCAAACACTGAAGCTTTCTTT
CDR3: CATSKGANTEAFF